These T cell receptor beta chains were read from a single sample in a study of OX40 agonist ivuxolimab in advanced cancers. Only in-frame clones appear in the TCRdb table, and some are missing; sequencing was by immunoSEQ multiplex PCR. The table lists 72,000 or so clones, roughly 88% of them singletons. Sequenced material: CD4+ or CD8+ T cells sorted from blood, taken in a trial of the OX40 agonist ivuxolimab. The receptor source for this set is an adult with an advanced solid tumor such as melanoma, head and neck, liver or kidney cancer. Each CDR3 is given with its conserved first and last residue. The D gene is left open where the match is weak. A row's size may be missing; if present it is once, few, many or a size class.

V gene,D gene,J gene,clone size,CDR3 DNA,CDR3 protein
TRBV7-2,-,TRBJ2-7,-,TGTGCCAGCAGCCAGCGGACCCAGCGGGAGCAGTACTTC,CASSQRTQREQYF
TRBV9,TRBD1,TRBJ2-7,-,TGTGCCAGCAGCGCCTCCGGGACAGTCACCGAGCAGTACTTC,CASSASGTVTEQYF
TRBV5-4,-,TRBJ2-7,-,TGTGCCAGCAGCACCGACTACCCGGGTCTGGGGGAGCAGTACTTC,CASSTDYPGLGEQYF
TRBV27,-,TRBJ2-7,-,TGTGCCAGCAGTTTAAGGGTTGGGGTTTACGAGCAGTACTTC,CASSLRVGVYEQYF
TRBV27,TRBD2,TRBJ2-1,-,TGTGCCAGCAGTTTATTCTTTCGCGGCGGGACTATCCTCCGGAATGAGCAGTTCTTC,CASSLFFRGGTILRNEQFF
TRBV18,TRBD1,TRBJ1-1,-,TGTGCCAGCTCAGCTGCTACCGGGACAGGGGGGACCGAAGCTTTCTTT,CASSAATGTGGTEAFF
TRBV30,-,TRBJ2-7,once,TGTGCCTGGAGTGTAGGGAACCCCGCCTGGCAGTACTTC,CAWSVGNPAWQYF
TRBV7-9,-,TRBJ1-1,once,TGTGCCAGCAGCTCCCAATTTCTCCCTGGACAGACCACAAACACTGAAGCTTTCTTT,CASSSQFLPGQTTNTEAFF
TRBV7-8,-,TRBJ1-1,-,TGTGCCAGCGGCGGTTCGGGGGGGGGCACTGAAGCTTTCTTT,CASGGSGGGTEAFF
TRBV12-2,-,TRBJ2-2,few,TGTGCAAGTCTCCCGAGGATCCCGGGACAGGGTTCAGGGGAGCTGTTTTTT,CASLPRIPGQGSGELFF
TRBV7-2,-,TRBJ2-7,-,TGTGCCAGCAGCTTTAATCCAGGGTCCGAGCAGTACTTC,CASSFNPGSEQYF
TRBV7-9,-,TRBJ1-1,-,TGTGCCAGCAGCCAACAAATCCTAAACACTGAAGCTTTCTTT,CASSQQILNTEAFF
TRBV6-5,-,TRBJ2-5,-,TGTGCCAGCAGTTACTCGGTGGCAGAGACCCAGTACTTC,CASSYSVAETQYF
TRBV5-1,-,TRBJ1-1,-,TGCGCCAGCAGCTTGGGGTTTGGGGGCACTGAAGCTTTCTTT,CASSLGFGGTEAFF
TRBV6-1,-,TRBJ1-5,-,TGTGCCAGCAGTGAGGGTTGGTGGGGCGGGACGAGCAATCAGCCCCAGCATTTT,CASSEGWWGGTSNQPQHF
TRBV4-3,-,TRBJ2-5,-,TGCGCCAGCAGCCAAGATCCGACAGTCCGGGAGACCCAGTACTTC,CASSQDPTVRETQYF
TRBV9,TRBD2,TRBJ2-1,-,TGTGCCAGCAGCGCTTGGACTAGCGGCTACAATGAGCAGTTCTTC,CASSAWTSGYNEQFF
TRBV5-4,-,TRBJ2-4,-,TGTGCCAGCAGCTCAAAACAGGGTACCGTCAACATTCAGTACTTC,CASSSKQGTVNIQYF
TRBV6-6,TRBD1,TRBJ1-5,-,TGTGCCAGCAGTCCTACAGGGGGGGCTCAGCCCCAGCATTTT,CASSPTGGAQPQHF
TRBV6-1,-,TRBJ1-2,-,TGTGCCAGCAGTAAGGGACGTCGTGGCTACACCTTC,CASSKGRRGYTF
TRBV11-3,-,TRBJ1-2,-,TGTGCCAGCAGCTTAGATCTGCTATGGGCAGACTATGGCTACACCTTC,CASSLDLLWADYGYTF
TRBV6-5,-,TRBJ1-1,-,TGTGCCAGCAGTCGGTCCGGACACAGTAACACTGAAGCTTTCTTT,CASSRSGHSNTEAFF
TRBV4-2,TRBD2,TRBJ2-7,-,TGTGCCAGCACCCACAGCGGGGGGGATTACGAGCAGTACTTC,CASTHSGGDYEQYF
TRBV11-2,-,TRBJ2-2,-,TGTGCCAGCAGCTTAAGTAGGCGGGATCCCAACACCGGGGAGCTGTTTTTT,CASSLSRRDPNTGELFF
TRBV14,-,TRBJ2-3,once,TGTGCCAGCAGCCCTGCGTGGACCGGCACAGATACGCAGTATTTT,CASSPAWTGTDTQYF
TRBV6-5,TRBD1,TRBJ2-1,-,TGTGCCAGCAGTTACGGGACAGGGTACAATGAGCAGTTCTTC,CASSYGTGYNEQFF